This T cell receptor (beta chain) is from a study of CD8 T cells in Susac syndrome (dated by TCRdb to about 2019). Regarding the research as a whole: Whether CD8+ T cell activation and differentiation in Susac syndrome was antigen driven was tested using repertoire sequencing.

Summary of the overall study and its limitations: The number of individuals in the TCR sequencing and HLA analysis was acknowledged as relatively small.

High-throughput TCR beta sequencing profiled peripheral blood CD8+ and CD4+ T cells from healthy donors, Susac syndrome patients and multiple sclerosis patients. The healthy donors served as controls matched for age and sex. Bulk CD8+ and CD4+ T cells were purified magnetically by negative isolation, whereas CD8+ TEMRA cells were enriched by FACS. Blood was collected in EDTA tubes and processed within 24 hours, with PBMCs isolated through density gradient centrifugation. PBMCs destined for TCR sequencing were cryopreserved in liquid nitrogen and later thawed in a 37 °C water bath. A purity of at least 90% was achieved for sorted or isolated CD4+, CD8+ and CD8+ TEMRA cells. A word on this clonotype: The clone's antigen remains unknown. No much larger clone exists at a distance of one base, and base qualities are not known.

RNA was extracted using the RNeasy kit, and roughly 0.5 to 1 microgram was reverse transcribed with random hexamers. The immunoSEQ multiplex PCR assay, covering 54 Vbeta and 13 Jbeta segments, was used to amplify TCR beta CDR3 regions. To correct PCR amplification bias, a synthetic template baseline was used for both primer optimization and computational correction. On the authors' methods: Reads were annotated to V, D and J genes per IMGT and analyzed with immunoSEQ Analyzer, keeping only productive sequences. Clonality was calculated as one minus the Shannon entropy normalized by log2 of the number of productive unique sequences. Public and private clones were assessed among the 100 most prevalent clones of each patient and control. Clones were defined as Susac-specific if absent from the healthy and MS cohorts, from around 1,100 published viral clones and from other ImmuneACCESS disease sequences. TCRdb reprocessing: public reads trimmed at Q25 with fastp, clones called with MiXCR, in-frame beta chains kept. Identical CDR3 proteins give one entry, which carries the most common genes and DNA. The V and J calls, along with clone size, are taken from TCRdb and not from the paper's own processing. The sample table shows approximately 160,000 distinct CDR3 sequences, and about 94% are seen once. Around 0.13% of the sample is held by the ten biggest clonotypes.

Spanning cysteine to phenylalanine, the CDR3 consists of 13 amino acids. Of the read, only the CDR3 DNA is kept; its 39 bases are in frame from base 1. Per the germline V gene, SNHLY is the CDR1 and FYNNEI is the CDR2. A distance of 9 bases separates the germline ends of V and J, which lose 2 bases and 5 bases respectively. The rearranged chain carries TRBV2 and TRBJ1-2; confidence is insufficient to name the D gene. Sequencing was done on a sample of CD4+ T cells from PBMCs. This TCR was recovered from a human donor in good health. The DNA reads TGTGCCAGCAGTGAAACCCCCCTATATGGCTACACCTTC. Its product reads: CASSETPLYGYTF. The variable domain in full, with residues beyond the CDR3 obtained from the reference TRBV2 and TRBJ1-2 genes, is EPEVTQTPSHQVTQMGQEVILRCVPISNHLYFYWYRQILGQKVEFLVSFYNNEISEKSEIFDDQFSVERPDGSNFTLKIRSTKLEDSAMYFCASSETPLYGYTFGSGTRLTVV.